The next 3 T cell receptor beta chains were all read from a single sample in a study of blood T cell repertoires in COVID-19. Using immunoSEQ multiplex PCR, the repertoire was profiled, and TCRdb retains in-frame clones only, with some absent. The profile covers 40,000 to 55,000 clones, with approximately 86% appearing a single time and around 17% taken by the ten largest. The sample comprised peripheral blood. The source is a middle-aged man with acute or convalescent COVID-19.

V and J are TRBV4-1 and TRBJ2-1, with 12 bases that match TRBD2. The ends lost 1 base at V and 6 bases at J; junction bases unmatched: 7. Germline-derived CDR1 and CDR2 are MGHRA and YSYEKL. This CDR3 spans 17 amino acids. Here the CDR3 DNA reads TGCGCCAGCAGCCAAGCGAAGGCGACTAGCGGGAGCAATGAGCAGTTCTTC. Encoded protein: CASSQAKATSGSNEQFF.

The chain uses TRBV3-1 (or the pseudogene TRBV3-2) and TRBJ1-2; 9 nucleotides line up with TRBD1. The ends lost 0 bases at V and 6 bases at J; junction bases unmatched: 8. Germline CDR1 is LGHDT and CDR2 is YNNKEL (reference sequence). The CDR3 sequence is 16 residues long. The CDR3 DNA reads as TGTGCCAGCAGCCAAGATTCTCGGGACAGGGTCAATGGCTACACCTTC. Residues: CASSQDSRDRVNGYTF.

This clone turned up a few times. The rearrangement uses TRBV19 and TRBJ1-2; TRBD1 agrees at 10 bases. V shed 6 bases and J 7 bases; nucleotides not matched to a gene: 14. Germline V gene sequence: CDR1 LNHDA, CDR2 SQIVND (reference sequence). CDR3 length: 16 amino acids. CDR3 loop: CASRVAAGQGSSGYTF. The CDR3 region has the DNA TGTGCCAGTAGAGTCGCGGCGGGACAGGGGAGCTCTGGCTACACCTTC.